This is a list of T cell receptor beta chains from one sample in a study of shared clonotypes between healthy human individuals. Method: immunoSEQ multiplex PCR; TCRdb's copy keeps in-frame clones and lacks some. The sample carries around 1 million clones, about three quarters recorded once. The material sequenced was memory CD4+ T cells sorted from blood. These receptors were collected from a man aged 18 to 30 in good health. Each CDR3 is given with its conserved first and last residue. The D gene is left open where the match is weak. Size is omitted from some rows. Given values are once, few, many or a class for expanded clones.

D,length,size,V,J,DNA,CDR3
NA,15,NA,TRBV11-2,TRBJ2-1,TGTGCCAGCAGCTTCGGGACAAATTACTACAATGAGCAGTTCTTC,CASSFGTNYYNEQFF
NA,15,once,TRBV25-1,TRBJ2-4,TGTGCCAGCAGTCTCGGGGATTTAGCCAAAAACATTCAGTACTTC,CASSLGDLAKNIQYF
NA,14,few,TRBV5-1,TRBJ1-2,TGCGCCAGCAGCTTGCAAGATCCTGGGGATGGCTACACCTTC,CASSLQDPGDGYTF
NA,14,NA,TRBV18,TRBJ1-5,TGTGCCAGCTCACCCGAGAGGGGCGTTCAGCCCCAGCATTTT,CASSPERGVQPQHF
NA,16,NA,TRBV1,TRBJ2-7,TGCACCAGCAGCCATAGCAGCGAACGGGGAGAAAGTGAGCAGTACTTC,CTSSHSSERGESEQYF
TRBD1,14,NA,TRBV30,TRBJ2-2,TGTGCCTGGAGCACAGGGGTCGTCGCCGGGGAGCTGTTTTTT,CAWSTGVVAGELFF
TRBD1,14,NA,TRBV11-2,TRBJ2-7,TGTGCCAGCAGGGGGACAGGGAAAGCCTACGAGCAGTACTTC,CASRGTGKAYEQYF
NA,13,NA,TRBV6-1,TRBJ2-5,TGTGCCAGCAGTGGGGCTAGCGTGGGGACCCAGTACTTC,CASSGASVGTQYF
NA,15,NA,TRBV5-4,TRBJ2-3,TGTGCCAGCAGCTTACCCGAGGGAGCTGGTAATACGCAGTATTTT,CASSLPEGAGNTQYF
TRBD2,16,few,TRBV5-1,TRBJ2-3,TGCGCCAGCAGCCTACAGGGACTAGATTGGGGAGATACGCAGTATTTT,CASSLQGLDWGDTQYF